The 3 T cell receptor beta chains in this list originate from one sample, sequenced in a study of blood T cell repertoires in COVID-19. Only in-frame clones appear in the TCRdb table, and some are missing; sequencing was by immunoSEQ multiplex PCR. The data contain a few hundred thousand clones, about 85% of them singletons. The sequencing sample was made of PBMCs or T cells enriched from blood (not recorded which). These receptors were obtained from a woman aged 50 to 65 who had been exposed to COVID-19.

This clone has just one count. The chain uses TRBV6-1 and TRBJ1-3, with D uncertain. This CDR3 comprises 16 residues. Per germline, CDR1 MNHNS and CDR2 SASEGT. V lost 3 bases and J lost 4, with 16 bases in between. CDR3 DNA sequence: TGTGCCAGCAGTGATGCAGGCTATCGGATCGGAAACACCATATATTTT. Its translation: CASSDAGYRIGNTIYF.

V gene TRBV20-1 combines with J gene TRBJ2-3; the match to TRBD1 covers 8 bases. V was clipped by 4 bases and J by 5 bases; unmatched bases: 14. Per the germline V gene, CDR1 is DFQATT and CDR2 is SNEGSKA (reference sequence). This CDR3 region has 16 residues. CDR3 nucleotide sequence: TGCAGTGCTATTGACCCAGGGGGCGCGGGACAAGATACGCAGTATTTT. It translates to CSAIDPGGAGQDTQYF.

The genes are TRBV6-5 and TRBJ1-1; D not certain. CDR1 MNHEY and CDR2 SVGAGI come from the germline V gene. V gave up 7 bases and J gave up 3 bases, with 12 bases separating them. The CDR3 extends over 13 amino acids. CDR3 in amino acids: CASTLGGHTEAFF. The CDR3 DNA is TGTGCCAGCACCCTCGGAGGTCACACTGAAGCTTTCTTT.